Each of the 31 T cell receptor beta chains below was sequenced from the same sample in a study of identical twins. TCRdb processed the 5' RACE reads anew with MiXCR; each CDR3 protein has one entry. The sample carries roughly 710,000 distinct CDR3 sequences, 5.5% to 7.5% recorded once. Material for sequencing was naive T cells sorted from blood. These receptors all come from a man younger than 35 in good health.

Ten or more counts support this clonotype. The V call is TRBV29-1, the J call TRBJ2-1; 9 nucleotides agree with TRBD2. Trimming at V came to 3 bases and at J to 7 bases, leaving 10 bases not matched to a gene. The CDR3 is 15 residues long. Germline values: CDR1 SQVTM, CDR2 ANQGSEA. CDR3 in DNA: TGCAGCGTTGAGGTGGTAGCGGGAGCAGGAAATGAGCAGTTCTTC. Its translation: CSVEVVAGAGNEQFF.

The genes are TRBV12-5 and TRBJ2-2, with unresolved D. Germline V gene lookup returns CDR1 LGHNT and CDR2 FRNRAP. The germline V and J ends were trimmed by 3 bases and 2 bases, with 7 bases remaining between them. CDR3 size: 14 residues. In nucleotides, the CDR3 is TGTGCTAGTGGTTTTCTCCGAAACACCGGGGAGCTGTTTTTT. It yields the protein CASGFLRNTGELFF.

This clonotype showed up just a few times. Here the CDR3 DNA reads TGTGCCAGCCAAACATATCCAGGGGGCTCCTACAATGAGCAGTTCTTC. It translates to CASQTYPGGSYNEQFF. The chain has TRBV12-3 or TRBV12-4 and TRBJ2-1; TRBD1 agrees at 7 bases. The trim removed 8 bases at V and 0 bases at J, leaving 10 bases unmatched. The CDR3 is 16 amino acids.

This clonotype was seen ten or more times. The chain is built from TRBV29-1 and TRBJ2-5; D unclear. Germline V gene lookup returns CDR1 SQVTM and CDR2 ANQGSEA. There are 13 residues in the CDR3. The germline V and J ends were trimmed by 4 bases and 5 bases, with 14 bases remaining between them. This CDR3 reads CSVGPGLGETQYF. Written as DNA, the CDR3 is TGCAGCGTTGGTCCAGGCTTAGGGGAGACCCAGTACTTC.

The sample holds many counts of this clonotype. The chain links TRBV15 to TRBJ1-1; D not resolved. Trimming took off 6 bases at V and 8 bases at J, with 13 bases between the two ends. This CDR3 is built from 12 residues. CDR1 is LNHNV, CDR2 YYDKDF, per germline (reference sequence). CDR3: CATRGPDYEAFF. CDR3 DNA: TGTGCCACCAGAGGACCCGATTACGAAGCTTTCTTT.

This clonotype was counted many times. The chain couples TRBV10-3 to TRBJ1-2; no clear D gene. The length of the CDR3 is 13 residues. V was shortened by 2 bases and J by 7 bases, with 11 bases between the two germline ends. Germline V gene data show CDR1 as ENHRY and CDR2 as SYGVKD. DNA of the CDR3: TGTGCCATCAGTGAGCTCAGCGAGGGTGGCTACACCTTC. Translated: CAISELSEGGYTF.

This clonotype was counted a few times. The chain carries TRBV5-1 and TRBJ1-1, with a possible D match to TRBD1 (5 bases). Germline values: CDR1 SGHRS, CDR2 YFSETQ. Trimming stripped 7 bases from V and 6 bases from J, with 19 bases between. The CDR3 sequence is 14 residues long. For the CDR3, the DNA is TGCGCCAGCGCCCCCGGGACCCTGGGCGCTGAAGCTTTCTTT. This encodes CASAPGTLGAEAFF.

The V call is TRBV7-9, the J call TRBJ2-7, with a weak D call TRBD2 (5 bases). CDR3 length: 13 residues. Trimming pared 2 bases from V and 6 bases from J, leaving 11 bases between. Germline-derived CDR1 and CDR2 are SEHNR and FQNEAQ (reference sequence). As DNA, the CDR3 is TGTGCCAGCAGCTTACCGGGGTCTGGCGAGCAGTACGTC. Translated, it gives CASSLPGSGEQYV.

The CDR3 sequence is CASGSLVSQETQYF. The DNA for the CDR3 is TGTGCCAGCGGCTCTTTGGTGTCGCAAGAGACCCAGTACTTC. V and J are TRBV12-3 or TRBV12-4 and TRBJ2-5; D is unresolved. Trimming took off 8 bases at V and 2 bases at J, with 15 bases between the two ends. The CDR3 is 14 residues long.

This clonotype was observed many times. The chain's CDR3 is CSARDRTYTGELFF. CDR3 coding DNA: TGCAGTGCTAGAGACCGGACATACACCGGGGAGCTGTTTTTT. The chain employs TRBV20-1 and TRBJ2-2; weak D call: TRBD1 (5 bases). Trimming stripped 0 bases from V and 3 bases from J, with 8 bases between. Germline-derived CDR1 and CDR2 are DFQATT and SNEGSKA (reference sequence). This CDR3 is built from 14 residues.

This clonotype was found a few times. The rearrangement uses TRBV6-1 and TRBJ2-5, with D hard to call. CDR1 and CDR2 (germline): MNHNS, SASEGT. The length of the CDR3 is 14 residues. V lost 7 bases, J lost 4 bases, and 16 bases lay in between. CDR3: CASNPGVSGETQYF. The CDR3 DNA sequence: TGTGCCAGCAATCCGGGCGTTTCTGGAGAGACCCAGTACTTC.

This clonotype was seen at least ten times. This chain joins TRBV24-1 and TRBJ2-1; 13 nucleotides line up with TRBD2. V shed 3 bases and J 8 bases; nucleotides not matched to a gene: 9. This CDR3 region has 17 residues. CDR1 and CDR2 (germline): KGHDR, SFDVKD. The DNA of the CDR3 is TGTGCCACCAGTGATGTGTCGACTAGCGGGAGGTTCCATGAGCAGTTCTTC. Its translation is CATSDVSTSGRFHEQFF.

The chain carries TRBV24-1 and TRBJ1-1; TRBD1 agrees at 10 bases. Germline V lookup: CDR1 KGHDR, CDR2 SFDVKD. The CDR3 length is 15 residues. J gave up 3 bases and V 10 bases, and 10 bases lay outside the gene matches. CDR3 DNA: TGTGCCACAACCGGGACAGGGGACTCTGACACTGAAGCTTTCTTT. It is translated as CATTGTGDSDTEAFF.

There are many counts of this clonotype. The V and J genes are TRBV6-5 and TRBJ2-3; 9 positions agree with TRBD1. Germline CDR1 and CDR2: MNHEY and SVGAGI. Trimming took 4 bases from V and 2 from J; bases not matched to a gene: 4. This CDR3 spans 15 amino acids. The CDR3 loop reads CASSSGQGNTDTQYF. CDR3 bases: TGTGCCAGCAGTTCGGGACAGGGAAACACAGATACGCAGTATTTT.

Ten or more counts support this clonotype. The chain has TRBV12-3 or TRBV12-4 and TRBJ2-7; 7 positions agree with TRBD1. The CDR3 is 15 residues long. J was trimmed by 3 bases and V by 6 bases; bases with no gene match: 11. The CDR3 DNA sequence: TGTGCCAGCAGCCCAAAAGGGACAGTAGACTACGAGCAGTACTTC. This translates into CASSPKGTVDYEQYF.

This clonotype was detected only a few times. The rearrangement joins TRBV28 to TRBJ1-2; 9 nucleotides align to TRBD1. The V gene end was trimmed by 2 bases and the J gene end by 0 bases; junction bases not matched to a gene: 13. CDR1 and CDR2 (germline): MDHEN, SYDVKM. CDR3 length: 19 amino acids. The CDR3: CASSLTGLTGGRANYGYTF. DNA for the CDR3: TGTGCCAGCAGTTTAACGGGGCTGACAGGGGGAAGAGCTAACTATGGCTACACCTTC.

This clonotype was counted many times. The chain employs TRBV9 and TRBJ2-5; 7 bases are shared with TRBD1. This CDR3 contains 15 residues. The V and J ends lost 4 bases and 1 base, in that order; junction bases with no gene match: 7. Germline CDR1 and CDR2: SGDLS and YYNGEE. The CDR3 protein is CASSPTGFSQETQYF. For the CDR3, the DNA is TGTGCCAGCAGCCCGACAGGGTTCAGCCAAGAGACCCAGTACTTC. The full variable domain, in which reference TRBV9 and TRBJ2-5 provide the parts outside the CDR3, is DSGVTQTPKHLITATGQRVTLRCSPRSGDLSVYWYQQSLDQGLQFLIQYYNGEERAKGNILERFSAQQFPDLHSELNLSSLELGDSALYFCASSPTGFSQETQYFGPGTRLLVL.

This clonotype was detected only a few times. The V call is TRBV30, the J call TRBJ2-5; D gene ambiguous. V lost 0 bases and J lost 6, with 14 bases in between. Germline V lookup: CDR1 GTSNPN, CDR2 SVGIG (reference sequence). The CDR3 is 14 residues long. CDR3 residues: CAWSVQLGIQTQYF. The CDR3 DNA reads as TGTGCCTGGAGTGTACAGTTGGGGATCCAGACCCAGTACTTC.

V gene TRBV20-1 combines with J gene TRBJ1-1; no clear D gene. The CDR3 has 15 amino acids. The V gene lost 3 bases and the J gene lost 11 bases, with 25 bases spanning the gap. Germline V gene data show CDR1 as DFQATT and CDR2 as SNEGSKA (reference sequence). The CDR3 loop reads CSASVPQDGVVGAFF. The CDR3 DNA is TGCAGTGCTAGTGTCCCCCAGGACGGTGTCGTTGGCGCTTTCTTT.

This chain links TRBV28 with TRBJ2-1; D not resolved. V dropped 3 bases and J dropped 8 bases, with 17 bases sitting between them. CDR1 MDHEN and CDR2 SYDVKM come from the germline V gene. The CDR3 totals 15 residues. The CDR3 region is CASSLALGRSDEQFF. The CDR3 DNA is TGTGCCAGCAGTTTGGCCCTAGGGCGTTCCGATGAGCAGTTCTTC.

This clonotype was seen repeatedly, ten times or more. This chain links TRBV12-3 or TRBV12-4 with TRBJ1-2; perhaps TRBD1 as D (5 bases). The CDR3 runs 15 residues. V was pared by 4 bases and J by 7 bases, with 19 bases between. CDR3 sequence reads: CASSSTGTQAGGYTF. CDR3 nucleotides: TGTGCCAGCAGTTCGACCGGGACCCAGGCCGGTGGCTACACCTTC.

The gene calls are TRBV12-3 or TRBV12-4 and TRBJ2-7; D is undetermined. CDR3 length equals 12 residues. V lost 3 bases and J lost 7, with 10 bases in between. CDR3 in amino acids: CASSLRQWEQYF. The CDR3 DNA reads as TGTGCCAGCAGTTTGAGGCAATGGGAGCAGTACTTC.

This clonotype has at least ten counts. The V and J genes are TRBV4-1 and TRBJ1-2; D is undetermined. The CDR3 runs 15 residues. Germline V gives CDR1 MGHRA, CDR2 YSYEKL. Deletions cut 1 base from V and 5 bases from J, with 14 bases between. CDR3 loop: CASSQGRSSTYGYTF. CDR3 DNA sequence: TGCGCCAGCAGCCAAGGGAGGAGCTCTACTTATGGCTACACCTTC.

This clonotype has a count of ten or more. CDR3 residues: CASTKTSGSLMNDGNEQFF. Here the CDR3 DNA reads TGTGCCAGCACCAAGACTAGCGGGAGCTTAATGAACGATGGCAATGAGCAGTTCTTC. The chain has TRBV27 and TRBJ2-1, with 12 bases matching TRBD2. The CDR3 is 19 amino acids. Germline V gene data show CDR1 as MNHEY and CDR2 as SMNVEV (reference sequence). J gave up 6 bases and V 7 bases, and 19 bases lay outside the gene matches.

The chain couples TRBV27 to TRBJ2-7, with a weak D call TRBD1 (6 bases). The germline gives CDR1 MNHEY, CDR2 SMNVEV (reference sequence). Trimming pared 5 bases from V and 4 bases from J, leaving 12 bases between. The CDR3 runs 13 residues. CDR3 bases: TGTGCCAGCAGTCCGGGACATCCTTACGAGCAGTACGTC. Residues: CASSPGHPYEQYV.

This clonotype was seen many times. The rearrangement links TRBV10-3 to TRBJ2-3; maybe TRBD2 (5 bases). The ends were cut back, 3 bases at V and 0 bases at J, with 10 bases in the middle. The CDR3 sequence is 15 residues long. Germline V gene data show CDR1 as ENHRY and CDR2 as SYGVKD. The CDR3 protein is CAISDGGPSTDTQYF. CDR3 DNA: TGTGCCATCAGTGATGGCGGGCCAAGCACAGATACGCAGTATTTT.

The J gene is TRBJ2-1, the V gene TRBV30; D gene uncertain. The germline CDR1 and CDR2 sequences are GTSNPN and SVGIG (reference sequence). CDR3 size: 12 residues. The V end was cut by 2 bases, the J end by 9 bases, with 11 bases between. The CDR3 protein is CAWSQVLGEQFF. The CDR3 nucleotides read TGTGCCTGGAGTCAAGTTTTGGGTGAGCAGTTCTTC.

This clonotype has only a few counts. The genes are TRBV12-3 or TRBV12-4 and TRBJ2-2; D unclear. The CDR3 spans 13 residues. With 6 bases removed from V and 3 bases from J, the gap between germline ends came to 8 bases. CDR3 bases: TGTGCCAGCAGAAGGACCGACACCGGGGAGCTGTTTTTT. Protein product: CASRRTDTGELFF.

CDR3 in amino acids: CASSGPGGRNQPQHF. Written as DNA, the CDR3 is TGTGCCAGCTCGGGACCAGGGGGACGCAATCAGCCCCAGCATTTT. The chain joins TRBV18 to TRBJ1-5; TRBD1 agrees at 7 bases. The V gene's germline CDR1 is KGHSH and CDR2 LQKENI. The CDR3 extends over 15 amino acids. The trim removed 6 bases at V and 2 bases at J, leaving 7 bases unmatched.

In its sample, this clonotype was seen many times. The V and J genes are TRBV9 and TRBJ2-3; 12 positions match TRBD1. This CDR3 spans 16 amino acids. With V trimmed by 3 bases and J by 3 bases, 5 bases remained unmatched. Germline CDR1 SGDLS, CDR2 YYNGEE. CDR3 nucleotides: TGTGCCAGCAGCGGGGACAGGGGGCCGAGGACAGATACGCAGTATTTT. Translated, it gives CASSGDRGPRTDTQYF.

The CDR3 DNA follows: TGTGCCAGCAGCGTAACCGACCGGGTAGAGACCCAGTACTTC. This sequence encodes CASSVTDRVETQYF. The chain couples TRBV9 to TRBJ2-5; D is ambiguous. The CDR3 has 14 residues. With 1 base removed from V and 4 bases from J, the gap between germline ends came to 11 bases. CDR1 and CDR2 from the germline V gene are SGDLS and YYNGEE.